The following is a T cell receptor beta chain sequence with its context. This sample is drawn from a study of shared clonotypes between healthy human individuals. The investigators split CD4+ cells into a CD45RA+ naive subset and a CD45RA-negative memory subset. Sequenced by immunoSEQ multiplex PCR; TCRdb stores in-frame clones only, minus some. This sample has about 2.4 million clones, with over 85% found just once. J gave up 5 bases and V 1 base, and 6 bases lay outside the gene matches. The CDR3 loop spans 15 amino acids. Germline V CDR1 and CDR2: SGHRS, YFSETQ. The rearrangement links TRBV5-1 to TRBJ2-5; 9 nucleotides line up with TRBD1. The receptor's source is a man aged 18 to 30 in good health. Sample: naive CD4+ T cells sorted from blood. Subset indicated: CD45RA+ positively selected. CDR3: CASSLPQGAVETQYF. The CDR3 nucleotides are TGCGCCAGCAGCTTGCCACAGGGGGCGGTGGAGACCCAGTACTTC.